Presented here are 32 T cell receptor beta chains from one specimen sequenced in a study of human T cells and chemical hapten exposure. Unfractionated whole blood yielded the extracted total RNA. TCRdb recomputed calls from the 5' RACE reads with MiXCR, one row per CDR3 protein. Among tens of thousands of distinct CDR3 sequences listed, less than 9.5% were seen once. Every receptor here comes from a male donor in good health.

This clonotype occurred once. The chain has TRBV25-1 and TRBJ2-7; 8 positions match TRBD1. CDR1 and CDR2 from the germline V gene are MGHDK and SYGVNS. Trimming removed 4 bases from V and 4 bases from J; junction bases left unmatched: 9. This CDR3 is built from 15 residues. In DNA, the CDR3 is TGTGCCAGCAGTGCTTCAAACAGGGGGAGTTACGAGCAGTACTTC. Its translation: CASSASNRGSYEQYF.

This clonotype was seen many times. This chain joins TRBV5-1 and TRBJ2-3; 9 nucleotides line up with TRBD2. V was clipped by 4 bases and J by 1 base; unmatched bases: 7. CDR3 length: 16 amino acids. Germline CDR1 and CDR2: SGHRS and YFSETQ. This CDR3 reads CASSRTRTSGTDTQYF. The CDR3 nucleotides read TGCGCCAGCAGCAGGACCCGGACTAGCGGCACAGATACGCAGTATTTT.

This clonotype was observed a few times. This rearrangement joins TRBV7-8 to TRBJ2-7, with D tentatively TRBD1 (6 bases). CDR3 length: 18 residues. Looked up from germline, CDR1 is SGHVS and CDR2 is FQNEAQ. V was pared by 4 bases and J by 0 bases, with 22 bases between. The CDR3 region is CASSYGSARQVHSYEQYF. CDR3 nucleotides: TGTGCCAGCAGCTATGGGTCAGCGCGACAGGTCCACTCCTACGAGCAGTACTTC.

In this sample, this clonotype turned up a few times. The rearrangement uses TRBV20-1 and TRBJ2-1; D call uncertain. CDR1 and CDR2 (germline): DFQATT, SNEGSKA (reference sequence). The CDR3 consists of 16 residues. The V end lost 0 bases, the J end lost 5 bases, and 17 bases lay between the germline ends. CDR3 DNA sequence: TGCAGTGCTAGAGAAAGCTTTTCCCCTCCACACAATGAGCAGTTCTTC. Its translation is CSARESFSPPHNEQFF.

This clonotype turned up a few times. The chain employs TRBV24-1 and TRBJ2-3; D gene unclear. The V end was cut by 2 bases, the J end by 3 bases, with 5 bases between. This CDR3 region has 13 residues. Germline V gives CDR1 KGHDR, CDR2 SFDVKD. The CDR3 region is CATSDSSTDTQYF. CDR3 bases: TGTGCCACCAGTGATTCTTCGACAGATACGCAGTATTTT.

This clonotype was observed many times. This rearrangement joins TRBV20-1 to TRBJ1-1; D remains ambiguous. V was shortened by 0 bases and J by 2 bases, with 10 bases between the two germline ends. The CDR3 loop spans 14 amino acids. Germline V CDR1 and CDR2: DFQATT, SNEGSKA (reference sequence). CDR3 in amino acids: CSARDLSPNTEAFF. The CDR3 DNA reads TGCAGTGCTAGAGATTTAAGCCCAAACACTGAAGCTTTCTTT.

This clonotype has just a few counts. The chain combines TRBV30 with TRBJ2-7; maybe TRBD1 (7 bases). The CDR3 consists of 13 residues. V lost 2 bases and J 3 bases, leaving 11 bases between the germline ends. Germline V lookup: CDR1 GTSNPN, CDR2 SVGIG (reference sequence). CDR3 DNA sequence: TGTGCCTGGAGTCAGGGGGAGGTCTACGAGCAGTACTTC. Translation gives CAWSQGEVYEQYF. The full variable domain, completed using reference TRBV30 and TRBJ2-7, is SQTIHQWPATLVQPVGSPLSLECTVEGTSNPNLYWYRQAAGRGLQLLFYSVGIGQISSEVPQNLSASRPQDRQFILSSKKLLLSDSGFYLCAWSQGEVYEQYFGPGTRLTVT.

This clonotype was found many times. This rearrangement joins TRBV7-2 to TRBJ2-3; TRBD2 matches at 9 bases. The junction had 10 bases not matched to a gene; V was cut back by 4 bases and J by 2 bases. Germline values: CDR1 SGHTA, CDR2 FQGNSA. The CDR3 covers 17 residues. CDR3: CASSSTPTSGFTDTQYF. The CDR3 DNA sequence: TGTGCCAGCAGCTCTACACCGACTAGCGGTTTCACAGATACGCAGTATTTT.

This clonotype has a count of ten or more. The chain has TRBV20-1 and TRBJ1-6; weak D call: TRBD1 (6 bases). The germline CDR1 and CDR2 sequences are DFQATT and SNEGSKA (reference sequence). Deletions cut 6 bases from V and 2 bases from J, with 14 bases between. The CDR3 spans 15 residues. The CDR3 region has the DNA TGCAGTGCGAATGGACAGACTACCTATAATTCACCCCTCCACTTT. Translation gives CSANGQTTYNSPLHF.

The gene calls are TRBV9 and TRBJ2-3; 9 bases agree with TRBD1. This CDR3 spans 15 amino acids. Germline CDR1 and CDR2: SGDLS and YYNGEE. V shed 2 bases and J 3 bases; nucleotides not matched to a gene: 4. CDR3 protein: CASSVGQGRTDTQYF. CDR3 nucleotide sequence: TGTGCCAGCAGCGTTGGACAGGGGAGGACAGATACGCAGTATTTT.

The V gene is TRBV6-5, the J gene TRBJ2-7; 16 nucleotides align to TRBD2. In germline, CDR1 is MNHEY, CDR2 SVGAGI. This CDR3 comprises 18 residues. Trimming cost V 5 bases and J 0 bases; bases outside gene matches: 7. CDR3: CASSGGGTSGRASYEQYF. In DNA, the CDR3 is TGTGCCAGCAGTGGTGGGGGGACTAGCGGGAGGGCCTCCTACGAGCAGTACTTC.

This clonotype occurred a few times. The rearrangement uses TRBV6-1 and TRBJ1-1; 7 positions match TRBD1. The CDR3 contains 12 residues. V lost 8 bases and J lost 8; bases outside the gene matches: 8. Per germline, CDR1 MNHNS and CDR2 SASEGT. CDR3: CASAGQESEAFF. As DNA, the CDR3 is TGTGCCAGCGCTGGACAGGAAAGCGAAGCTTTCTTT.

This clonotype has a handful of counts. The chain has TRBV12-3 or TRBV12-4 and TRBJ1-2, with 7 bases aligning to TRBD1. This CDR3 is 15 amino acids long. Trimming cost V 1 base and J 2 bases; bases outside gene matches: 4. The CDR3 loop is CASSLGSGGNYGYTF. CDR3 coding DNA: TGTGCCAGCAGTTTAGGTTCAGGGGGGAACTATGGCTACACCTTC.

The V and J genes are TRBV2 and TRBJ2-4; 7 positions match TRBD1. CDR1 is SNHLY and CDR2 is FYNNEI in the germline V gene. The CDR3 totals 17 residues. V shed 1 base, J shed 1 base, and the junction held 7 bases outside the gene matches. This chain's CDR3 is CASSEEGALGAKNIQYF. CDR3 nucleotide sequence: TGTGCCAGCAGTGAAGAGGGGGCCCTCGGGGCCAAAAACATTCAGTACTTC.

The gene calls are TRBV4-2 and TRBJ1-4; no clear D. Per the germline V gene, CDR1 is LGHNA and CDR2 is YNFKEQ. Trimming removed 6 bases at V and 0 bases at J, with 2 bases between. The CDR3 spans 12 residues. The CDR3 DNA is TGTGCCAGCAGGACAACTAATGAAAAACTGTTTTTT. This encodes CASRTTNEKLFF.

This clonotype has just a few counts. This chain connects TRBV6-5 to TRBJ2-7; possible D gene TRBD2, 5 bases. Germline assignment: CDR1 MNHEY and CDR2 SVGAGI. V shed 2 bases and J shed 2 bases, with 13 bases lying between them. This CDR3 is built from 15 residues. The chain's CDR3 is CASSYRFSATYEQYF. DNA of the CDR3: TGTGCCAGCAGTTACAGGTTTAGCGCCACCTACGAGCAGTACTTC.

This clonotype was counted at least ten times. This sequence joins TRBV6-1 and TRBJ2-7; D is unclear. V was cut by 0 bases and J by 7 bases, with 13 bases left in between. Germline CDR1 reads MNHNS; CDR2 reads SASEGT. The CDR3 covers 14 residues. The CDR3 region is CASSEALFQSEQYF. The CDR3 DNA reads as TGTGCCAGCAGTGAAGCGCTATTCCAGTCGGAGCAGTACTTC.

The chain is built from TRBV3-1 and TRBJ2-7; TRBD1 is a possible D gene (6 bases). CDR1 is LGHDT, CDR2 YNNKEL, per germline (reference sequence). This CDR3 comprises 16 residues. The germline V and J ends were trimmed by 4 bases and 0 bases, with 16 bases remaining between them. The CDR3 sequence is CASSRTTGKSSYEQYF. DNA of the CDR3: TGTGCCAGCAGCCGAACCACAGGGAAAAGCTCCTACGAGCAGTACTTC.

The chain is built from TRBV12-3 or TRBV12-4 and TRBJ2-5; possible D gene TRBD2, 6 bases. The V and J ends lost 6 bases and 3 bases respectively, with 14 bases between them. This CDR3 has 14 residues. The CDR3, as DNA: TGTGCCAGCAGCTCCCTCGGGGGTAAAGAGACCCAGTACTTC. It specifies CASSSLGGKETQYF.

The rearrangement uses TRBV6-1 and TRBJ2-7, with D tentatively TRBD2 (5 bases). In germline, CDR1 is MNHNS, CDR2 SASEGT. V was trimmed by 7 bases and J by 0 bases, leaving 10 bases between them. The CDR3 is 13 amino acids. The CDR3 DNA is TGTGCCAGCATGCGGGTCAGCTCCTACGAGCAGTACTTC. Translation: CASMRVSSYEQYF.

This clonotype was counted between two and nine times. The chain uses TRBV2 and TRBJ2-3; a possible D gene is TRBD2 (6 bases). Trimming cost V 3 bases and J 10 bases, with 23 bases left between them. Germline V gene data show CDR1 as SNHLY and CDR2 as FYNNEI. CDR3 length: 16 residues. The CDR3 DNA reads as TGTGCCAGCAGTGATCAGGTCGGCGGTCGGAGGGTTTCGCAGTATTTT. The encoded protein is CASSDQVGGRRVSQYF.

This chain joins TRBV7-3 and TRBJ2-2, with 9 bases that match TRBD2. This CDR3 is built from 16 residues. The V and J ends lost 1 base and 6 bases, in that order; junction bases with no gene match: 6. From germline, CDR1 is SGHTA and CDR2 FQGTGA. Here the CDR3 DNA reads TGTGCCAGCAGCTTAATTAGTAGCGGGGGATCCGGGGAGCTGTTTTTT. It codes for CASSLISSGGSGELFF.

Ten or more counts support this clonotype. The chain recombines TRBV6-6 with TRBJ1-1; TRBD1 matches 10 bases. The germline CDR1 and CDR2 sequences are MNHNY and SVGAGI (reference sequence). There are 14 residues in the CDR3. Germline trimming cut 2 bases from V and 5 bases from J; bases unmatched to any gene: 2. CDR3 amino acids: CASSYEGQGTEAFF. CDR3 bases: TGTGCCAGCAGTTACGAGGGACAGGGGACTGAAGCTTTCTTT.

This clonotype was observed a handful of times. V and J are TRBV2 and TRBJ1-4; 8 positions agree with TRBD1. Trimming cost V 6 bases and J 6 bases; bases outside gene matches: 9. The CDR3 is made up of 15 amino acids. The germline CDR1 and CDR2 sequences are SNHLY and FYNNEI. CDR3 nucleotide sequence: TGTGCCAGCAGGGGTCAGGGGGCGCCAGATGAAAAACTGTTTTTT. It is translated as CASRGQGAPDEKLFF.

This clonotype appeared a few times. The CDR3 region has the DNA TGCAGTGCTAGAGATCCCAGGCCAGGGGGCGATGAGCAGTTCTTC. Translation: CSARDPRPGGDEQFF. The chain has TRBV20-1 and TRBJ2-1; 8 bases map to TRBD1. The CDR3 sequence is 15 residues long. In germline, CDR1 is DFQATT, CDR2 SNEGSKA (reference sequence). V was clipped by 0 bases and J by 8 bases; unmatched bases: 9.

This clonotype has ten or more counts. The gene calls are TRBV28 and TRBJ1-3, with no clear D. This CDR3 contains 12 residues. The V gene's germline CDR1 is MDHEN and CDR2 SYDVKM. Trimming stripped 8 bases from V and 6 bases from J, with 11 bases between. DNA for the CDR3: TGTGCCAGCCTAGGTGTGGAAAACACCATATATTTT. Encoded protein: CASLGVENTIYF.

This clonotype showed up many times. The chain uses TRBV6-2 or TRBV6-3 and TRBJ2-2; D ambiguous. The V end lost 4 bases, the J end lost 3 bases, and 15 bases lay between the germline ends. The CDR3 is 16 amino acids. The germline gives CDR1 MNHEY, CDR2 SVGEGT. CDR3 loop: CASSFDTGVHTGELFF. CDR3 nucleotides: TGTGCCAGCAGTTTCGACACCGGAGTACACACCGGGGAGCTGTTTTTT.

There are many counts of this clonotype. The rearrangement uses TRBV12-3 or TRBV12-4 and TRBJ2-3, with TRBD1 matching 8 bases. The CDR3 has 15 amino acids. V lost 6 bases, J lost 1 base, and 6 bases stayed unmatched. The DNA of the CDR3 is TGTGCCAGCAGCCACGGGACAGGCCGCACAGATACGCAGTATTTT. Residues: CASSHGTGRTDTQYF.

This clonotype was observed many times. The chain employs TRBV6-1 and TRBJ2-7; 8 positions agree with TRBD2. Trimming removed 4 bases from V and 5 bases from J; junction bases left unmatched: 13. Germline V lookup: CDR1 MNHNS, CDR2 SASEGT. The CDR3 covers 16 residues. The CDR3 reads CASSVTGGGGVHEQYF. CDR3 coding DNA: TGTGCCAGCAGTGTTACGGGAGGGGGGGGAGTGCACGAGCAGTACTTC.

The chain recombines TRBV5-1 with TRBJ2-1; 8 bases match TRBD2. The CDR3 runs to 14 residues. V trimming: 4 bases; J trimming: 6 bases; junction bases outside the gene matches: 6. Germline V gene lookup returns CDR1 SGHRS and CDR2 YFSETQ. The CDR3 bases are TGCGCCAGCAGCCATCCTGGACTAGCCAATGAGCAGTTCTTC. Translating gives CASSHPGLANEQFF.

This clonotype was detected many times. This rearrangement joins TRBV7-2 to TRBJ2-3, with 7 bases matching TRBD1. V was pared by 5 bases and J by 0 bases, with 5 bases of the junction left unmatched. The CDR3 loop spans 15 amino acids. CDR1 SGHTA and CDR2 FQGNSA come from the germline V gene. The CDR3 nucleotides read TGTGCCAGCAGCAGACAGGGCTGGAGCACAGATACGCAGTATTTT. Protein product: CASSRQGWSTDTQYF.

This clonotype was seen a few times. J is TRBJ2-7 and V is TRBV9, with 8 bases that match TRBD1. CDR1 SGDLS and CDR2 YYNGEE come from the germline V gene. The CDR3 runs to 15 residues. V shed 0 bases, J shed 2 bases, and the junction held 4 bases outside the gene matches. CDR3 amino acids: CASSVGAGGPYEQYF. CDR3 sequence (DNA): TGTGCCAGCAGCGTAGGTGCAGGGGGCCCCTACGAGCAGTACTTC.